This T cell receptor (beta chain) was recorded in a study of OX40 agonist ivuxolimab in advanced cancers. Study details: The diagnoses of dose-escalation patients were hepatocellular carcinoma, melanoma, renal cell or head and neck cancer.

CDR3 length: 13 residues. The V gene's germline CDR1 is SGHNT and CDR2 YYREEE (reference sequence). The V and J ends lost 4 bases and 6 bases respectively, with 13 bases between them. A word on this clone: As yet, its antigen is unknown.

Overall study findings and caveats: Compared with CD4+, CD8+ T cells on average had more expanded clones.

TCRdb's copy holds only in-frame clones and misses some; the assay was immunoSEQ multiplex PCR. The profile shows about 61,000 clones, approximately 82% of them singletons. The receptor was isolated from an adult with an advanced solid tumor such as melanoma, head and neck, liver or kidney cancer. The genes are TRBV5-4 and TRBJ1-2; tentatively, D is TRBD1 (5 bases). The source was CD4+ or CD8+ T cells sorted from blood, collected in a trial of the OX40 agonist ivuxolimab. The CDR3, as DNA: TGTGCCAGCAGCCGGGACCGAGTCCATGGCTACACCTTC. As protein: CASSRDRVHGYTF.